This T cell receptor beta chain was profiled in a study of identical twins. J gave up 2 bases and V 4 bases, and 5 bases lay outside the gene matches. The CDR3 runs 14 residues. The germline CDR1 and CDR2 sequences are SGHTA and FQGNSA. TCRdb re-derived calls from the 5' RACE reads in MiXCR, one entry per CDR3 protein. In the table there are about 480,000 distinct CDR3 sequences, 14% of which are singletons. This clonotype was seen a handful of times. Separately, the same data were catalogued under a study of yellow fever vaccine responses in identical twins.

This clonotype was sampled from a young woman in good health. The V gene is TRBV7-2, the J gene TRBJ2-7, with 7 bases identical to TRBD2. The sequenced sample was CD4+ T cells sorted from blood. The CDR3 loop reads CASSSSLAAYEQYF. The DNA of the CDR3 is TGTGCCAGCAGCTCGAGCCTAGCGGCCTACGAGCAGTACTTC.